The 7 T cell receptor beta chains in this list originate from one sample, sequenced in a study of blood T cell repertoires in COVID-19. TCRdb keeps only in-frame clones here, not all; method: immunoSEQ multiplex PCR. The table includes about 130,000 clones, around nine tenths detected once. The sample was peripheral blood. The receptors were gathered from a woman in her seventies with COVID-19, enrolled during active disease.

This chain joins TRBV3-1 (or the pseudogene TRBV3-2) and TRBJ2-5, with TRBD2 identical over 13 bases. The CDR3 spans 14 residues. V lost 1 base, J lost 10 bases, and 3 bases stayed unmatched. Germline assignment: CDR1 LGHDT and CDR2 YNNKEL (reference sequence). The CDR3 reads CASSQAGTSGDQYF. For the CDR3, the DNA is TGTGCCAGCAGCCAAGCCGGGACTAGCGGGGACCAGTACTTC.

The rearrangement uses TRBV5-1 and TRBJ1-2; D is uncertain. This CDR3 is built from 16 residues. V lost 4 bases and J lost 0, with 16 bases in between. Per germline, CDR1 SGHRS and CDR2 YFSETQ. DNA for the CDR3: TGCGCCAGCAGCGGTCTCAGGACGGACTCTAACTATGGCTACACCTTC. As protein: CASSGLRTDSNYGYTF.

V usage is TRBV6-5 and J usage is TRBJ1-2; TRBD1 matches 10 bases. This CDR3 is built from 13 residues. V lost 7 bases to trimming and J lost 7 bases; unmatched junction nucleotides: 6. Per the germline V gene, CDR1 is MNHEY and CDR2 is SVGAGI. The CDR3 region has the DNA TGTGCCAGCACCGGGGGGACAGGGGCTGGCTACACCTTC. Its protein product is CASTGGTGAGYTF.

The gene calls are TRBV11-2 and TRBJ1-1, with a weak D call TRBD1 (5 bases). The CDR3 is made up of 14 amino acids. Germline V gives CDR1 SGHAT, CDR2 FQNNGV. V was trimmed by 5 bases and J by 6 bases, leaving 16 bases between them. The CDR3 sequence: CASSPNPTVSEAFF. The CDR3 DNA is TGTGCCAGCAGCCCTAATCCGACAGTCTCTGAAGCTTTCTTT.

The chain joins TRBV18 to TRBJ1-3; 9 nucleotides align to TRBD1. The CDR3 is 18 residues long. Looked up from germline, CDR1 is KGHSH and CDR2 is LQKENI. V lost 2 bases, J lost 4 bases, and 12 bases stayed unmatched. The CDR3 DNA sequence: TGTGCCAGCTCACCAGCCCCGACAGGGGGGCTGGGGGGAAACACCATATATTTT. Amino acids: CASSPAPTGGLGGNTIYF.

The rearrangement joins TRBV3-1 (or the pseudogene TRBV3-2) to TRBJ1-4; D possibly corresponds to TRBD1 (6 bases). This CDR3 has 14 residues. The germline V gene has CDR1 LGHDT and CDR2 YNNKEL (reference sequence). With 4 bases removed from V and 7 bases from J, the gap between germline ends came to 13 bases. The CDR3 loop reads CASSPLGGSEKLFF. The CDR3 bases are TGTGCCAGCAGCCCCCTAGGGGGTAGTGAAAAACTGTTTTTT.

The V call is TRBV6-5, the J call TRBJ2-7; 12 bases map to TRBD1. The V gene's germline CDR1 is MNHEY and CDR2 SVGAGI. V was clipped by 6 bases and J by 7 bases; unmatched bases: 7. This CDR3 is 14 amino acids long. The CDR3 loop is CASRVGQGAEEQYF. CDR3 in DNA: TGTGCCAGCAGGGTGGGACAGGGGGCGGAGGAGCAGTACTTC.